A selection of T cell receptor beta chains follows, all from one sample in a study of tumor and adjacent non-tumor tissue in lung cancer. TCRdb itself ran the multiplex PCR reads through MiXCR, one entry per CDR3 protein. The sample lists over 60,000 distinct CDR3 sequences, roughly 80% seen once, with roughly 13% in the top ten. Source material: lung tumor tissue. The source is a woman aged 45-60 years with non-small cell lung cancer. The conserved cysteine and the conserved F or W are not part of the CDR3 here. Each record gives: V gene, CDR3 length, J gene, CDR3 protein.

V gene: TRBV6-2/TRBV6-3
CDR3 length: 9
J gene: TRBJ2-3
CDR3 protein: ASSYSDTQY

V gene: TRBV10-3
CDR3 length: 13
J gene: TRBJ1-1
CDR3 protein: TISIPGQGNTEAF

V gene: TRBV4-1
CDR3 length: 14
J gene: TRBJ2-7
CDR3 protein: ATSQVVGTSLYEQY

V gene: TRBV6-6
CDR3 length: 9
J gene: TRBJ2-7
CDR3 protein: VSAAESEQY

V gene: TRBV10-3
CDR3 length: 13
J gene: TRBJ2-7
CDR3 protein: AISDCQWAGYEQY

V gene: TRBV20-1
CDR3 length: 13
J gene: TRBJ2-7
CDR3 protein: SATSIERSPYEQY

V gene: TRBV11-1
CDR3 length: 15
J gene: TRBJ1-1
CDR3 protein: AGSRIGGQGVDTETF

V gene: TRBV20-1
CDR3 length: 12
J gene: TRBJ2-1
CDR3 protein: SAPGRYVYNEQF

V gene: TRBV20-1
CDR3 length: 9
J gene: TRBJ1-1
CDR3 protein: SARKDPETF

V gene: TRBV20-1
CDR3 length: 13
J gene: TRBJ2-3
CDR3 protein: SARDLAGGADSQY

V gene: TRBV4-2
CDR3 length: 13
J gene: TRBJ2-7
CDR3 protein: ANSLTSGSLYEQY

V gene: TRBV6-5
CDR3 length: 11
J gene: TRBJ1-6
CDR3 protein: ASRGSRDSPLH

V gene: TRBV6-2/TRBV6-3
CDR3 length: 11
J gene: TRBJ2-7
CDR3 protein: VNTPDNTYEQC

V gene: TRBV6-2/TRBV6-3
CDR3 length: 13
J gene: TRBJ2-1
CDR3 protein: VSTDWGQGYNEHF

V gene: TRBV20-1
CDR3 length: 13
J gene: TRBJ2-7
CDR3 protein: STSSIKRPPYEQY

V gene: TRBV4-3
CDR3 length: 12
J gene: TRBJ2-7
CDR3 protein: ASCYSTGTYEQY

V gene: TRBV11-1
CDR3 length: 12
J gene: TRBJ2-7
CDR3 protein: ASSQRVIRGEQY

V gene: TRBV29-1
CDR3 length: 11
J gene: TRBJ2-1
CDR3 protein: SVDWKGNNQQF

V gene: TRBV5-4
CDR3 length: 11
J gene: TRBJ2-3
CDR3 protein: ACSLKTAGTHY

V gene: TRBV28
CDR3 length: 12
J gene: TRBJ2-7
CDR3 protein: ASSRLAGGHEQY

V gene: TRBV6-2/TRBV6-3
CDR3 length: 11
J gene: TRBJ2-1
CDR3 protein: ASTSGNYNEQF

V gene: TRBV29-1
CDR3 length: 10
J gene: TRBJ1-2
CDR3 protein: GVEVGGYGYT

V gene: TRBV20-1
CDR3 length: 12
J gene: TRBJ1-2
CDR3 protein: SAREAGVGYGYA

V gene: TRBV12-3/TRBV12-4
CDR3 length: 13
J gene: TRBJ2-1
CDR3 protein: VSKPGLAGTNEQF

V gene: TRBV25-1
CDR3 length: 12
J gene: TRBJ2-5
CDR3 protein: ASNGTSGRETQY

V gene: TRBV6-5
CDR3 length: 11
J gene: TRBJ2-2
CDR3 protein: ASNYGGTGELF

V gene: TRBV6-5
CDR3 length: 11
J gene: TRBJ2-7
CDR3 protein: VSRPGHLYVQY

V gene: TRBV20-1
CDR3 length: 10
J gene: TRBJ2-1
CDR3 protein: SASSENDEQS

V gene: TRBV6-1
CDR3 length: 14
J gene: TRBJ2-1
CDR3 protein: ASKRLAGSFVDEQF

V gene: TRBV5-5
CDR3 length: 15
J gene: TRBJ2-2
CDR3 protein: ATCTGLYGRAPGELF

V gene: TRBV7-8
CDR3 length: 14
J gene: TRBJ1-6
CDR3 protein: VSSEGQGYRNSPLH

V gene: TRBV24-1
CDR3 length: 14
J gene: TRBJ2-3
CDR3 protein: ATSHPGLAGTDTQY

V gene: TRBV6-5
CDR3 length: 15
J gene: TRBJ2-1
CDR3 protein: ASNYYRMGGSYNEEF

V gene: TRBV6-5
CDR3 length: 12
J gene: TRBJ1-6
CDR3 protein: ASRLQGTYSPLH

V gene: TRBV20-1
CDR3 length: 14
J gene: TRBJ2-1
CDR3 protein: SARLYIGTGLHEKF

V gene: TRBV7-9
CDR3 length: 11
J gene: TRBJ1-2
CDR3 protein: ASSEGQGDGYT

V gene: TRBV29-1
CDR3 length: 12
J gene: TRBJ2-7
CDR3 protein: SVNTGTPNYEQY

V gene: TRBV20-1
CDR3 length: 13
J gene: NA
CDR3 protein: SVRDLTGDNQPQY

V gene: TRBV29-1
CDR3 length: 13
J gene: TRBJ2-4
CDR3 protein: SVLLRLGFVNNQY

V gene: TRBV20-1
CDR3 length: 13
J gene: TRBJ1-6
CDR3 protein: SARGKTGGSSPLH

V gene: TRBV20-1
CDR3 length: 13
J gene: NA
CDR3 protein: SARSIERSPYEQY

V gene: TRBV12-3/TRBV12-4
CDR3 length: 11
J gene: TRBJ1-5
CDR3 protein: ACSLGPWPPQH

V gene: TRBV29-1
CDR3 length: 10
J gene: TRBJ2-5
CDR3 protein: MFMGLEETQY

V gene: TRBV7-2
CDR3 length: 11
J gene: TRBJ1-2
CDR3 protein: ASTLDRIYGYT

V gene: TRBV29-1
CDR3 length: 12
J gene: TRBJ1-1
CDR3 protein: SVTVRGSVTEAS